The clone carrying this TCR beta chain was detected only a few times. Its antigen is not known. The data were obtained in a study of cytomegalovirus exposure and HLA in healthy donors. Whole-study findings and limits: A later look showed TCR association rates differing by HLA locus, highest for DRB1 and lowest for HLA-C. Testing in vitro showed a few CMV-associated chains specific for CMV antigens.

The PCR made use of 60 Vbeta and 13 Jbeta primers. The data were produced by immunoSEQ multiplex PCR, yet TCRdb's version contains in-frame clones alone and is incomplete. Among tens of thousands of clones listed, about 68% were seen once. The clonotype originates from a woman in her forties or fifties in good health and CMV-seropositive. The sample taken for sequencing was PBMCs.

CDR3 in amino acids: CASSGHRNEQYF. The CDR3 nucleotides are TGTGCCAGCAGCGGACACCGGAATGAGCAGTACTTC. V is TRBV2 and J is TRBJ2-7, with D possibly being TRBD1 (5 bases). The CDR3 sequence is 12 residues long. Trimming pared 6 bases from V and 7 bases from J, leaving 13 bases between. The V gene's germline CDR1 is SNHLY and CDR2 FYNNEI.